This entry features one T cell receptor (beta chain) sequence. V gave up 6 bases and J gave up 1 base, with 10 bases separating them. This CDR3 region has 14 residues. Germline loops: CDR1 LNHDA, CDR2 SQIVND (reference sequence). Generated by immunoSEQ multiplex PCR, the TCRdb table keeps only in-frame clones and is missing some. The sample shows around 57,000 clones, 91% of them seen only once. These data come from a study of T cell changes during pregnancy in multiple sclerosis. The clonotype comes from a female donor in good health, enrolled as a control in a pregnancy study. This chain uses TRBV19 with TRBJ1-5; perhaps TRBD1 as D (5 bases). The sample consisted of peripheral blood, taken in the third trimester of pregnancy. In DNA, the CDR3 is TGTGCCAGTAGGTCGGGGGGAAGCAATCAGCCCCAGCATTTT. It yields the protein CASRSGGSNQPQHF. Looking up the rest from reference TRBV19 and TRBJ1-5 gives the full variable domain: DGGITQSPKYLFRKEGQNVTLSCEQNLNHDAMYWYRQDPGQGLRLIYYSQIVNDFQKGDIAEGYSVSREKKESFPLTVTSAQKNPTAFYLCASRSGGSNQPQHFGDGTRLSIL.